These 32 T cell receptor beta chains originate from one sample sequenced in a study of memory CD4+ T cells and cytomegalovirus serostatus. The sort gate was single viable CD3+CD4+CD8-CD45RO+ cells for memory CD4+ T cells. The assay was immunoSEQ multiplex PCR, and TCRdb's table has in-frame clones only and misses some. The sample has about 42,000 clones, 65% to 85% seen once. The specimen was memory CD4+ T cells from blood. These receptors were taken from an adult in good health and CMV-seronegative.

The chain is built from TRBV5-4 and TRBJ2-5; the D call may be TRBD1 or TRBD2 (5 bases each). Germline V gene lookup returns CDR1 SGHNT and CDR2 YYREEE (reference sequence). V lost 4 bases and J 4 bases, leaving 14 bases between the germline ends. The CDR3 contains 14 residues. The CDR3 sequence is CASSPGDGGETQYF. The CDR3 nucleotides read TGTGCCAGCAGCCCCGGGGACGGTGGAGAGACCCAGTACTTC.

This chain joins TRBV5-4 and TRBJ2-6, with 7 bases matching TRBD1. CDR1 and CDR2 from the germline V gene are SGHNT and YYREEE (reference sequence). J was trimmed by 0 bases and V by 4 bases; bases with no gene match: 10. This CDR3 spans 18 amino acids. The CDR3 is CASSGRTGLNSGANVLTF. For the CDR3, the DNA is TGTGCCAGCAGCGGACGGACAGGACTCAACTCTGGGGCCAACGTCCTGACTTTC. The full variable domain, its missing parts supplied by reference TRBV5-4 and TRBJ2-6, is ETGVTQSPTHLIKTRGQQVTLRCSSQSGHNTVSWYQQALGQGPQFIFQYYREEENGRGNFPPRFSGLQFPNYSSELNVNALELDDSALYLCASSGRTGLNSGANVLTFGAGSRLTVL.

This clone is a singleton in its sample. V and J are TRBV5-1 and TRBJ1-6, with D unclear. Germline CDR1 reads SGHRS; CDR2 reads YFSETQ. CDR3 length equals 13 residues. V dropped 4 bases and J dropped 6 bases, with 8 bases sitting between them. The CDR3, as DNA: TGCGCCAGCAGCCCCCTACCTAATTCACCCCTCCACTTT. It is translated as CASSPLPNSPLHF.

This chain links TRBV5-5 with TRBJ2-6; tentatively, D is TRBD1 or TRBD2 (5 bases each). CDR3 length: 17 amino acids. The V end was cut by 3 bases, the J end by 2 bases, with 15 bases between. Germline CDR1 and CDR2: SGHKS and YYEKEE (reference sequence). The CDR3 is CASSSLGVGAGANVLTF. In DNA form, the CDR3 reads TGTGCCAGCAGCTCATTAGGGGTCGGGGCTGGGGCCAACGTCCTGACTTTC.

The gene calls are TRBV30 and TRBJ2-7; the D is unclear. CDR3 length equals 12 residues. Germline V lookup: CDR1 GTSNPN, CDR2 SVGIG (reference sequence). The ends were cut back, 4 bases at V and 9 bases at J, with 16 bases in the middle. The CDR3 is CAWTFGWGGQYF. The CDR3 coding sequence is TGTGCCTGGACGTTTGGATGGGGTGGGCAGTACTTC.

This clone was detected only once. The chain carries TRBV6-6 and TRBJ1-2; 7 positions agree with TRBD1. After removal of 8 bases from V and 6 bases from J, the junction contained 15 bases not matched to a gene. This CDR3 contains 15 residues. Germline CDR1 reads MNHNY; CDR2 reads SVGAGI (reference sequence). The CDR3 coding sequence is TGTGCCAGCGGGAATACAGGGGCCTCGGGGCATGGCTACACCTTC. Its protein product is CASGNTGASGHGYTF.

This clone was detected only once. The chain links TRBV2 to TRBJ2-4; D possibly uses TRBD1 or TRBD2 (5 bases each). This CDR3 contains 13 residues. Deletions cut 7 bases from V and 6 bases from J, with 13 bases between. Germline CDR1 SNHLY, CDR2 FYNNEI. CDR3: CASNGAGRNIQYF. The DNA for the CDR3 is TGTGCCAGCAACGGGGCAGGTAGAAACATTCAGTACTTC.

The gene calls are TRBV5-8 and TRBJ1-6, with a possible D match to TRBD1 (5 bases). Trimming removed 5 bases from V and 8 bases from J, with 17 bases in between. Germline loops: CDR1 SGHTS, CDR2 YDEGEE. The CDR3 has 15 amino acids. The CDR3 nucleotides are TGTGCCAGCAGTCGGACGGGAGGGGAGTATTCACCCCTCCACTTT. Amino acids: CASSRTGGEYSPLHF. The complete variable domain, with remaining parts taken from reference TRBV5-8 and TRBJ1-6, reads EAGVTQSPTHLIKTRGQQATLRCSPISGHTSVYWYQQALGLGLQFLLWYDEGEERNRGNFPPRFSGRQFPNYSSELNVNALELEDSALYLCASSRTGGEYSPLHFGNGTRLTVT.

The V gene is TRBV7-2, the J gene TRBJ1-3, with D unclear. V was clipped by 3 bases and J by 0 bases, with 9 bases between them. This CDR3 spans 15 amino acids. Per germline, CDR1 SGHTA and CDR2 FQGNSA. CDR3 DNA sequence: TGTGCCAGCAGCTTTTACAGCGACTCTGGAAACACCATATATTTT. Translation: CASSFYSDSGNTIYF. Complete variable domain (other parts from reference TRBV7-2 and TRBJ1-3): GAGVSQSPSNKVTEKGKDVELRCDPISGHTALYWYRQSLGQGLEFLIYFQGNSAPDKSGLPSDRFSAERTGGSVSTLTIQRTQQEDSAVYLCASSFYSDSGNTIYFGEGSWLTVV.

In its sample, this clone was seen once. The chain joins TRBV10-3 to TRBJ2-7, with no clear D. The CDR3 extends over 15 amino acids. The V gene lost 3 bases and the J gene lost 2 bases, with 14 bases spanning the gap. The germline CDR1 and CDR2 sequences are ENHRY and SYGVKD. CDR3 sequence (DNA): TGTGCCATCAGTGACCTGGACGGGCTCACCTACGAGCAGTACTTC. Amino acid sequence: CAISDLDGLTYEQYF.

This rearrangement joins TRBV7-6 to TRBJ2-3; maybe TRBD1 (6 bases). CDR3 length: 15 residues. Germline CDR1 SGHVS, CDR2 FNYEAQ. V was trimmed by 8 bases and J by 3 bases, leaving 18 bases between them. The CDR3 sequence is CASGGWGGGTDTQYF. CDR3 nucleotide sequence: TGTGCCAGCGGGGGCTGGGGCGGCGGAACAGATACGCAGTATTTT. Full variable domain (remainder filled in from reference TRBV7-6 and TRBJ2-3): GAGVSQSPRYKVTKRGQDVALRCDPISGHVSLYWYRQALGQGPEFLTYFNYEAQQDKSGLPNDRFSAERPEGSISTLTIQRTEQRDSAMYRCASGGWGGGTDTQYFGPGTRLTVL.

The chain combines TRBV6-1 with TRBJ1-2; tentatively, D is TRBD1 (5 bases). Germline V gene lookup returns CDR1 MNHNS and CDR2 SASEGT. The CDR3 runs to 13 residues. V lost 4 bases to trimming and J lost 5 bases, with 11 bases between them. CDR3 amino acids: CASSARDGYGYTF. The DNA of the CDR3 is TGTGCCAGCAGTGCCCGGGACGGTTATGGCTACACCTTC.

The chain links TRBV9 to TRBJ1-2; D remains unclear. The ends were cut back, 3 bases at V and 0 bases at J, with 12 bases in the middle. In germline, CDR1 is SGDLS, CDR2 YYNGEE. The CDR3 is 15 residues long. The CDR3 loop reads CASSGRAKANYGYTF. The CDR3 DNA follows: TGTGCCAGCAGCGGTCGGGCCAAAGCTAACTATGGCTACACCTTC.

J is TRBJ2-2 and V is TRBV9; TRBD1 is a possible D gene (5 bases). The CDR3 spans 17 residues. Germline loops: CDR1 SGDLS, CDR2 YYNGEE. Trimming stripped 3 bases from V and 0 bases from J, with 15 bases between. CDR3 DNA: TGTGCCAGCAGCGCTTACAAGGGGTCGGCGAACACCGGGGAGCTGTTTTTT. Residues: CASSAYKGSANTGELFF.

This sequence joins TRBV11-2 and TRBJ1-3; D is possibly TRBD1 (6 bases). Trimming removed 4 bases at V and 7 bases at J, with 23 bases between. CDR1 and CDR2 (germline): SGHAT, FQNNGV. There are 17 residues in the CDR3. In DNA, the CDR3 is TGTGCCAGCAGCTCCAGAGGGGGGGGCACTCGGCCGAACACCATATATTTT. This sequence encodes CASSSRGGGTRPNTIYF.

Here the CDR3 DNA reads TGTGCCAGCACCGAGGGGGGCGGGCTCAACGAGCAGTACTTC. Translation gives CASTEGGGLNEQYF. The V call is TRBV7-9, the J call TRBJ2-7; the D call may be TRBD1 or TRBD2 (6 bases each). Trimming took off 7 bases at V and 5 bases at J, with 18 bases between the two ends. The germline V gene has CDR1 SEHNR and CDR2 FQNEAQ (reference sequence). The CDR3 totals 14 residues.

The chain employs TRBV2 and TRBJ2-7; D remains unclear. The CDR3 has 14 residues. Germline CDR1 is SNHLY and CDR2 is FYNNEI. Trimming took 5 bases from V and 2 from J, leaving 13 bases between them. CDR3 nucleotide sequence: TGTGCCAGCAGTCAAAGGGTGAGGACCTACGAGCAGTACTTC. Translating it yields CASSQRVRTYEQYF.

The chain joins TRBV25-1 to TRBJ2-1, with 10 bases identical to TRBD2. Germline CDR1 MGHDK, CDR2 SYGVNS. This CDR3 region has 14 residues. With 2 bases clipped from V and 8 bases from J, the junction kept 3 bases outside the gene matches. CDR3 residues: CASSELAGDYEQFF. In nucleotides, the CDR3 is TGTGCCAGCAGTGAACTAGCGGGGGACTATGAGCAGTTCTTC.

The DNA of the CDR3 is TGTGCCAGCATACCTCGTCAGGGGGTTTATGGCTACACCTTC. It encodes CASIPRQGVYGYTF. The chain combines TRBV2 with TRBJ1-2, with TRBD1 matching 7 bases. V lost 7 bases, J lost 5 bases, and 10 bases stayed unmatched. The germline CDR1 and CDR2 sequences are SNHLY and FYNNEI. This CDR3 spans 14 amino acids.

This clone has just a few counts. V and J are TRBV18 and TRBJ1-1; D is uncertain. The CDR3 is 12 residues long. Per germline, CDR1 KGHSH and CDR2 LQKENI. Trimming left V 6 bases short and J 4 bases short, with 9 bases between. Written as DNA, the CDR3 is TGTGCCAGCTCGATATTGGGCACTGAAGCTTTCTTT. It translates to CASSILGTEAFF.

This rearrangement joins TRBV28 to TRBJ1-4; D unclear. The length of the CDR3 is 14 residues. In germline, CDR1 is MDHEN, CDR2 SYDVKM. Trimming stripped 3 bases from V and 4 bases from J, with 9 bases between. The CDR3 sequence is CASSFLRYNEKLFF. The CDR3 bases are TGTGCCAGCAGTTTCCTACGGTATAATGAAAAACTGTTTTTT.

The CDR3 region is CASSQGAFRTDTQYF. The CDR3 nucleotides are TGCGCCAGCAGCCAAGGCGCCTTCCGCACAGATACGCAGTATTTT. The gene calls are TRBV4-1 and TRBJ2-3, with D hard to call. Germline assignment: CDR1 MGHRA and CDR2 YSYEKL. V was cut by 1 base and J by 1 base, with 9 bases left in between. CDR3 size: 15 residues.

The CDR3 reads CAISESWRGEEGEQFF. The CDR3 region has the DNA TGTGCCATCAGTGAGAGTTGGCGGGGAGAAGAAGGAGAGCAGTTCTTC. This chain links TRBV10-3 with TRBJ2-1, with D perhaps TRBD2 (6 bases). Germline-derived CDR1 and CDR2 are ENHRY and SYGVKD. V was pared by 2 bases and J by 10 bases, with 21 bases between. The CDR3 is 16 amino acids.

The chain joins TRBV1 to TRBJ2-2. TRBV1 is a pseudogene locus. The CDR3 has 15 residues. CDR3 nucleotides: TGCACCAGCTGCTCAGGGGGGGGCCACTCCGGGGAGCTGTTTTTT. This encodes CTSCSGGGHSGELFF.

The chain has TRBV7-9 and TRBJ1-2; D is unresolved. Germline CDR1 and CDR2: SEHNR and FQNEAQ (reference sequence). This CDR3 region has 12 residues. Trimming took off 1 base at V and 7 bases at J, with 7 bases between the two ends. The CDR3 is CASSLEDLGYTF. The DNA for the CDR3 is TGTGCCAGCAGCTTAGAGGACCTTGGCTACACCTTC.

The genes are TRBV18 and TRBJ1-2; 7 bases map to TRBD1. This CDR3 is built from 15 residues. Germline trimming cut 4 bases from V and 6 bases from J; bases unmatched to any gene: 11. Per germline, CDR1 KGHSH and CDR2 LQKENI. The CDR3 nucleotides read TGTGCCAGCTCACGCAAGCAAATCACAGGGGATGGCTACACCTTC. Amino acid sequence: CASSRKQITGDGYTF.

The J gene is TRBJ2-5, the V gene TRBV20-1; D is undetermined. CDR1 DFQATT and CDR2 SNEGSKA come from the germline V gene (reference sequence). V shed 3 bases and J shed 5 bases, with 4 bases lying between them. The CDR3 has 10 amino acids. DNA for the CDR3: TGCAGTGCTAGGGGGGAGACCCAGTACTTC. This translates into CSARGETQYF.

This clone was seen a single time. This chain connects TRBV2 to TRBJ2-2; D is uncertain. Trimming removed 7 bases at V and 4 bases at J, with 16 bases between. CDR1 and CDR2 from the germline V gene are SNHLY and FYNNEI. The CDR3 is 15 amino acids. The CDR3, as DNA: TGTGCCAGCACTTTTAGTCTGGGCGGCACCGGGGAGCTGTTTTTT. Its protein product is CASTFSLGGTGELFF.

The rearrangement joins TRBV5-5 to TRBJ2-2, with TRBD1 matching over 9 bases. Looked up from germline, CDR1 is SGHKS and CDR2 is YYEKEE (reference sequence). V dropped 1 base and J dropped 6; count of bases not matched to a gene: 4. The CDR3 totals 15 residues. The CDR3 nucleotides are TGTGCCAGCAGCTTGATCGGACAGGGGTCCGGGGAGCTGTTTTTT. Protein: CASSLIGQGSGELFF.

The chain carries TRBV6-5 and TRBJ1-1; weak D call: TRBD1 (5 bases). Germline CDR1 and CDR2: MNHEY and SVGAGI. Trimming left V 2 bases short and J 0 bases short, with 13 bases between. The CDR3 is made up of 16 amino acids. The CDR3, as DNA: TGTGCCAGCAGTTACAGGGGCACTCGGATGAACACTGAAGCTTTCTTT. It specifies CASSYRGTRMNTEAFF.

The V and J genes are TRBV5-1 and TRBJ2-3; 12 nucleotides match TRBD2. CDR1 and CDR2 from the germline V gene are SGHRS and YFSETQ. Losses at the gene ends were 4 bases for V and 2 bases for J; bases not matched to a gene: 5. This CDR3 is 16 amino acids long. CDR3: CASSTGLAGSTDTQYF. CDR3 bases: TGCGCCAGCAGCACGGGACTAGCGGGCTCCACAGATACGCAGTATTTT.

This clone has only one observation. Other DNA sequences in the sample encode the same CDR3. In nucleotides, the CDR3 is TGTGCCAGCAGCCTTTTAGCGGGGCTCACAGATACGCAGTATTTT. Its translation is CASSLLAGLTDTQYF. This chain links TRBV11-2 with TRBJ2-3, with TRBD2 matching over 8 bases. Germline V gives CDR1 SGHAT, CDR2 FQNNGV. Trimming cost V 5 bases and J 2 bases; bases outside gene matches: 6. This CDR3 is built from 15 residues. The whole variable domain, filled in from reference TRBV11-2 and TRBJ2-3, reads EAGVAQSPRYKIIEKRQSVAFWCNPISGHATLYWYQQILGQGPKLLIQFQNNGVVDDSQLPKDRFSAERLKGVDSTLKIQPAKLEDSAVYLCASSLLAGLTDTQYFGPGTRLTVL.